The sequence of this T cell receptor beta chain was determined in a study of post-analysis software for immune sequencing data. For the study at large: Patients with relapsing-remitting, secondary progressive and progressive-relapsing multiple sclerosis courses were all represented.

Each TCR beta cDNA library carried unique molecular identifiers. TCRdb itself ran the PCR reads through MiXCR, one entry per CDR3 protein. The sample holds approximately 400,000 distinct CDR3 sequences, approximately 38% seen once. This CDR3 has 15 residues. Germline lookup yields CDR1 SSHAT and CDR2 FNYEAQ (reference sequence). This clonotype was seen more than once but under ten times. The antigen is unknown. The junction departs from germline at one end; a sequencing error may be responsible. Notes on the study in general: Significantly lower normalized Chao1 diversity was seen in multiple sclerosis patients than in controls. Five or six TRBV segments were significantly more frequent in patients than in controls. TRBV5-6, TRBV5-1 and TRBV20-1 were among these segments.

Source material: blood. This receptor was identified in a girl aged 5 to 17 with multiple sclerosis. The chain has TRBV7-7 and TRBJ2-3; 9 bases match TRBD1. DNA of the CDR3: TGTGCTAGCACCACCCGGGACAGGGAAACAGATACGCAGTATTTT. This codes for CASTTRDRETDTQYF.